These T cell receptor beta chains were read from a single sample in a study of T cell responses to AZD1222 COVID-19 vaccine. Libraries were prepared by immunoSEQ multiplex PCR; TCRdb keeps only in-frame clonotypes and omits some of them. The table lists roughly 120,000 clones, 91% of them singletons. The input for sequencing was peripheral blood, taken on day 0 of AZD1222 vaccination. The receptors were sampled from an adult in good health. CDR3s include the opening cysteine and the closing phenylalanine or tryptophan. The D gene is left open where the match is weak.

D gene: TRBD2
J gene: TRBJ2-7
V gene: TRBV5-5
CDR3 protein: CASSFGGTYEQYF
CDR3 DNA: TGTGCCAGCAGCTTCGGGGGGACCTACGAGCAGTACTTC

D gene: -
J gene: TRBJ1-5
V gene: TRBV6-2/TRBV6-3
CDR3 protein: CASSSGRASNQPQHF
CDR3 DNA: TGTGCCAGCAGTTCCGGCCGGGCGAGCAATCAGCCCCAGCATTTT

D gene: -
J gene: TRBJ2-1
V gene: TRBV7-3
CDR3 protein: CASSSSHYNEQFF
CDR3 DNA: TGTGCCAGCAGCTCGTCTCACTACAATGAGCAGTTCTTC

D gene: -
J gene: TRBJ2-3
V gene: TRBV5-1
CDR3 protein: CASSKGQSSTDTQYF
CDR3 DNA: TGCGCCAGCAGCAAAGGACAGTCTAGCACAGATACGCAGTATTTT

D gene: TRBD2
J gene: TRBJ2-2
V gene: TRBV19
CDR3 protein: CASSIRLAGGSAGELFF
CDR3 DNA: TGTGCCAGTAGTATCCGGCTAGCGGGAGGTTCCGCCGGGGAGCTGTTTTTT

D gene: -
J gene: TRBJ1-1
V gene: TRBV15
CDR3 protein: CATSVRPPGYTEAFF
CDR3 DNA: TGTGCCACCAGCGTTCGCCCTCCGGGATACACTGAAGCTTTCTTT

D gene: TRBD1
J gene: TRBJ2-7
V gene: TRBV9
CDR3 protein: CASSERETGVPHEQYF
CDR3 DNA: TGTGCCAGCAGCGAGAGGGAGACAGGGGTCCCCCACGAGCAGTACTTC

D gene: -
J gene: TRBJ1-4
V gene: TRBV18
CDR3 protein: CASSPPSTNEKLFF
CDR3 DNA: TGTGCCAGCTCACCCCCGTCAACTAATGAAAAACTGTTTTTT

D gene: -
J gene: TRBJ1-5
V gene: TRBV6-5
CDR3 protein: CASRSTGVNQPQHF
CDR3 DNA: TGTGCCAGCAGGAGCACAGGTGTCAATCAGCCCCAGCATTTT

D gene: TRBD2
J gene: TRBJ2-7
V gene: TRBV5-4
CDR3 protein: CASSLGLAGEEQYF
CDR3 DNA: TGTGCCAGCAGCCTGGGACTAGCGGGAGAGGAGCAGTACTTC

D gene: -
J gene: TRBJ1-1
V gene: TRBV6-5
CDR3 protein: CASLWPGYAFF
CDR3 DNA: TGTGCCAGCCTATGGCCAGGGTACGCTTTCTTT

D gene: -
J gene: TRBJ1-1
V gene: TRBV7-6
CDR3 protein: CASSLAPLLNTEAFF
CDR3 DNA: TGTGCCAGCAGCTTAGCACCTCTGTTGAACACTGAAGCTTTCTTT